These 6 T cell receptor beta chains came from one sample sequenced in a study of OX40 agonist ivuxolimab in advanced cancers. The method was immunoSEQ multiplex PCR; TCRdb's version includes in-frame clones alone and lacks a portion of them. This table has under 45,000 clones, nearly 75% appearing once. Material: CD4+ or CD8+ T cells sorted from blood, obtained in a trial of the OX40 agonist ivuxolimab. Receptors were obtained from an adult with an advanced solid tumor such as melanoma, head and neck, liver or kidney cancer.

The CDR3 loop is CASRGPAATNYGYTF. CDR3 DNA sequence: TGTGCCAGTAGGGGCCCGGCAGCAACTAACTATGGCTACACCTTC. V and J are TRBV19 and TRBJ1-2; the D is unclear. Germline CDR1 reads LNHDA; CDR2 reads SQIVND (reference sequence). V was clipped by 6 bases and J by 0 bases, with 14 bases between them. The CDR3 has 15 amino acids. Supplemented by reference TRBV19 and TRBJ1-2, the full variable domain reads DGGITQSPKYLFRKEGQNVTLSCEQNLNHDAMYWYRQDPGQGLRLIYYSQIVNDFQKGDIAEGYSVSREKKESFPLTVTSAQKNPTAFYLCASRGPAATNYGYTFGSGTRLTVV.

V is TRBV2 and J is TRBJ2-4; either TRBD1 or TRBD2 may supply D (5 bases each). Between the trimmed V and J ends, which lost 6 bases and 9 bases, there was a span of 15 bases. CDR3 length: 13 residues. The V gene's germline CDR1 is SNHLY and CDR2 FYNNEI. The CDR3 here is CASRNVQGPIQYF. The CDR3 DNA reads as TGTGCCAGCAGGAACGTCCAGGGACCCATTCAGTACTTC.

The rearrangement uses TRBV7-2 and TRBJ1-3, with 9 bases matching TRBD1. The CDR3 length is 17 residues. Germline V CDR1 and CDR2: SGHTA, FQGNSA. The V segment lost 3 bases and the J segment 1 base; nucleotides outside the gene matches: 7. The CDR3 nucleotides are TGTGCCAGCAGCTTCCCGGGACAGGGTGTTTCTGGAAACACCATATATTTT. Its protein is CASSFPGQGVSGNTIYF.

The J gene is TRBJ1-1, the V gene TRBV7-2; 7 nucleotides match TRBD1. Losses at the gene ends were 2 bases for V and 4 bases for J; bases not matched to a gene: 4. CDR3 length: 14 amino acids. Germline lookup yields CDR1 SGHTA and CDR2 FQGNSA. The CDR3 region has the DNA TGTGCCAGCAGCTTACGTCGGACAGGCACTGAAGCTTTCTTT. This sequence encodes CASSLRRTGTEAFF.

The chain has TRBV27 and TRBJ1-6, with D maybe TRBD1 (6 bases). The CDR3 has 15 residues. Looked up from germline, CDR1 is MNHEY and CDR2 is SMNVEV (reference sequence). V was cut by 6 bases and J by 7 bases, with 16 bases left in between. CDR3 in amino acids: CASSPFRTENSPLHF. CDR3 DNA: TGTGCCAGCAGCCCTTTTCGGACAGAGAATTCACCCCTCCACTTT.

The chain is built from TRBV4-1 and TRBJ2-6; no reliable D call. Germline V gives CDR1 MGHRA, CDR2 YSYEKL. There are 19 residues in the CDR3. V lost 1 base and J 0 bases, leaving 16 bases between the germline ends. Written as DNA, the CDR3 is TGCGCCAGCAGCCAAGGAATGAGAGGACGGCTCTCTGGGGCCAACGTCCTGACTTTC. Amino acids: CASSQGMRGRLSGANVLTF.